The clone carrying this T cell receptor (beta chain) was detected many times. The target antigen is unknown. The data were obtained in a study of beta chain features in type 1 diabetes. The investigators reverse transcribed all of the isolated RNA, so they sequenced expressed TCRB transcripts. Only in-frame clones appear in the TCRdb table, and some are missing; sequencing was by immunoSEQ multiplex PCR. The table records about 170,000 clones, 7.8% of them present only once. Germline CDR1 is SNHLY and CDR2 is FYNNEI. Deletions cut 7 bases from V and 4 bases from J, with 13 bases between. The CDR3 length is 13 residues. By way of CD45RO/CCR7/CD25/CD127/CD95/CD27, the CD4+ regulatory, stem cell-like memory, central memory and naive cells were sorted. Study observations and caveats: All four CD4+ subsets of Type 1 diabetes patients contained TCRB CDR3s that were moderately but significantly shorter.

Source material: central memory CD4+ T cells from blood. The clonotype originates from a woman in her thirties or forties with type 1 diabetes. The J gene is TRBJ1-1, the V gene TRBV2; D is undetermined. The CDR3 region has the DNA TGTGCCAGCATGGTAGGCGCGGGCACTGAAGCTTTCTTT. This encodes CASMVGAGTEAFF.